This T cell receptor (beta chain) was observed in a study of T-cell memory formation after mild COVID-19. Study summary: The TCR clusters were mostly specific to one donor.

TCRdb redid the calling of the 5' RACE reads with MiXCR, one entry per CDR3 protein. The sample records around 340,000 distinct CDR3 sequences, about 13% being singletons. Points from the study as a whole: The study found balanced CD4/CD8 in clones contracting day 15 to 85 and a CD4+ lean in later expanders. Second-wave clones reaching peak frequency on day 37 lacked confirmed SARS-CoV-2 specificity. For contracting clones, CD4+ ones sat mainly in CM and EM, CD8+ in EMRA.

This clonotype was observed a handful of times. The antigen is unknown. The receptor was derived from a man aged 18 to 30 who had mild COVID-19 (a few samples of this study predate the infection). Cell type and time point are not known. Sequenced input: PBMCs or a T cell subset sorted from them (not recorded which).

CDR3 amino acids: CASSSSEKLFF. CDR3 coding DNA: TGTGCCAGCAGCTCAAGCGAAAAACTGTTTTTT. This chain joins TRBV7-2 and TRBJ1-4; no clear D. The germline V gene encodes CDR1 SGHTA and CDR2 FQGNSA. V was trimmed by 4 bases and J by 8 bases, leaving 5 bases between them. The CDR3 sequence is 11 residues long.